This TCR beta chain is from a study of Ad26.COV2.S vaccination and SARS-CoV-2 variants (dated by TCRdb to the early 2020s). Regarding the complete study: Donors in the vaccine arm were drawn from COV1001, a phase I-IIa trial of Ad26.COV2.S in healthy adults that was multicentre, randomized, double-blind and placebo-controlled. Dosing of Ad26.COV2.S was intramuscular, at either 5x10^10 or 1x10^11 viral particles, delivered as one shot or as two shots spaced 56 days apart. Investigators remained blinded to trial group allocation during experiments and outcome assessment. A total of 32 samples were included in the TCR-sequenced set, comprising around 20 Ad26.COV2.S vaccine recipients, 5 placebo recipients and 8 SARS-CoV-2 convalescent individuals. TCRbeta repertoire sequencing served as the tool for gauging how specific and how broad the SARS-CoV-2-reactive T cell receptors were following Ad26.COV2.S vaccination. Trial participants were randomized into five groups of five, in which low-dose or high-dose Ad26.COV2.S was given once or twice, or placebo was given on both occasions. The paper as a whole reports these results and caveats: Substantial breadth of spike-specific CD8+ and CD4+ T cell responses was reported after vaccination. The study was not powered for comparison of responses between vaccine doses or regimens. The authors noted that total T cell responses may have been underestimated by the TCR breadth and depth analyses. Comparable non-spike TCR breadth was observed between vaccine and placebo recipients, consistent with only spike being contained in the vaccine. Higher spike-specific TCR breadth was observed in Ad26.COV2.S recipients than in placebo recipients (P = 0.0014).

The immunoSEQ Assay was the method used to sequence TCRbeta CDR3 regions. After extraction, genomic DNA underwent amplification by bias-controlled multiplex PCR, followed by high-throughput sequencing. Per the authors' processing: To quantify the absolute abundance of every unique TCRbeta CDR3 region, sequences were collapsed and filtered. T cell fraction was estimated by normalizing TCRbeta template counts to usable DNA, which was measured by amplifying reference genes present in all nucleated cells. Repertoire TCRs were annotated as SARS-CoV-2-specific by exact matching of V gene, CDR3 amino acid sequence and J gene to a known reactive TCR set. The reference SARS-CoV-2 TCR set came from MIRA and was filtered for enrichment in COVID-19-positive ImmuneCODE repertoires, removing public or cross-reactive TCRs. Drawing on the MIRA antigens, annotated TCRs were analysed further at the level of specific ORF or position within ORF. Breadth was defined as the number of annotated unique rearrangements divided by the total number of unique productive rearrangements, and depth was defined as the summed frequency of the annotated unique rearrangements. Group comparisons of TCR breadth used two-sided Wilcoxon rank-sum tests. What TCRdb holds here is the immuneACCESS table cut down to in-frame rearrangements. Part of the clones is not present; checked against another copy, under half of the missing clones reflect an unresolved V gene, and the others are unexplained. V and J calls and clone size are copied from that table; D and trimming were computed from the DNA. This sample comprises fewer than 500,000 clones, around 90% of them detected only once. The biggest ten clones account for approximately 4.5% of the sample.

The intended sense of this specimen's treatment or condition label: about 20 received Ad26.COV2.S at low or high dose, single or two shots; about five received placebo; per-sample allocation not given. For vaccine and placebo recipients, repertoires were sequenced using samples collected on day 63 after the first injection. In Cohort 1b, around 23 adults aged 18-55 years were enrolled at a single site in Boston, USA, between 29 July and 7 August 2020. Ad26.COV2.S consisted of a replication-incompetent adenovirus type 26 vector by which a prefusion-stabilized SARS-CoV-2 spike protein from the original Wuhan strain was expressed. This clone was counted once. Its target antigen remains unknown. No clone much larger than this one lies a single base away; base qualities are absent. Trimming at the junction amounts to 5 bases on V and 2 bases on J, and the germline ends lie 9 bases apart. The germline V gene encodes CDR1 LNHDA and CDR2 SQIVND (reference sequence). Counted from cysteine to phenylalanine, this CDR3 has 13 amino acids. The DNA shown is the 39-base CDR3, in frame from base 1.

The input for sequencing was peripheral blood, taken in a trial of Ad26.COV2.S vaccine versus placebo. This clonotype was obtained from a person aged 18 to 65 who received the Ad26.COV2.S COVID-19 vaccine or a placebo. Here the chain combines TRBV19 and TRBJ2-5, and perhaps TRBD1 as D gene, on 5 matching bases. The CDR3: CASSDQGQETQYF. The DNA sequence reads TGTGCCAGTAGTGATCAGGGACAAGAGACCCAGTACTTC.